The 22 T cell receptor beta chains below were found in one sample sequenced in a study of molecular identifiers for immune sequencing clone quantification. TCRdb re-called the PCR reads through MiXCR, storing one row per CDR3 protein. Altogether some 97,000 distinct CDR3 sequences are present, roughly 26% being singletons, with the ten largest covering 0.85% to 1%. Sequenced input: naive CD8+ T cells from blood, with Jurkat cell RNA spiked in. Noted subset: FACS-sorted CD8+CD4-CCR7+CD45RA+ naive T cells. These receptors originate from a human donor in good health. Some libraries in this study had Jurkat cell RNA spiked in.

The table lists this clonotype with many counts. This rearrangement joins TRBV10-3 to TRBJ1-4; D is uncertain. CDR1 ENHRY and CDR2 SYGVKD come from the germline V gene. Deletions cut 3 bases from V and 2 bases from J, with 13 bases between. The CDR3 has 16 residues. The CDR3 loop reads CAISDSILGTNEKLFF. As DNA, the CDR3 is TGTGCCATCAGTGACTCAATCCTGGGGACTAATGAAAAACTGTTTTTT.

This clonotype has a count of ten or more. V usage is TRBV27 and J usage is TRBJ1-5; TRBD1 agrees at 7 bases. Trimming took 6 bases from V and 6 from J; bases not matched to a gene: 5. CDR1 MNHEY and CDR2 SMNVEV come from the germline V gene (reference sequence). The CDR3 loop spans 13 amino acids. CDR3 loop: CASRTGEGQPQHF. The CDR3 DNA follows: TGTGCCAGCAGAACAGGGGAGGGTCAGCCCCAGCATTTT.

The genes are TRBV30 and TRBJ2-5, with D tentatively TRBD1 or TRBD2 (7 bases each). This CDR3 is 13 amino acids long. Between the trimmed V and J ends, which lost 5 bases and 9 bases, there was a span of 19 bases. Looked up from germline, CDR1 is GTSNPN and CDR2 is SVGIG (reference sequence). CDR3 DNA: TGTGCCTGGGCCACACAGGGGAGGGAGCCCCAGTACTTC. It yields the protein CAWATQGREPQYF.

A few counts support this clonotype. The V call is TRBV2, the J call TRBJ2-1; D may be TRBD1 (5 bases). CDR1 is SNHLY, CDR2 FYNNEI, per germline. The CDR3 sequence is 16 residues long. V was clipped by 2 bases and J by 7 bases, with 18 bases between them. CDR3 nucleotides: TGTGCCAGCAGTGAACCCAGGGTAGCTTCAATGAATGAGCAGTTCTTC. This gives the protein CASSEPRVASMNEQFF.

The chain combines TRBV14 with TRBJ2-1; D is perhaps TRBD1 (5 bases). Looked up from germline, CDR1 is SGHDN and CDR2 is FVKESK. The length of the CDR3 is 15 residues. The V gene lost 4 bases and the J gene lost 1 base, with 11 bases spanning the gap. DNA for the CDR3: TGTGCCAGCAGCCGACCGACAGCGTCCTACAATGAGCAGTTCTTC. Translated: CASSRPTASYNEQFF.

This clonotype was seen a handful of times. A much larger clone differs by one base, so this may be a read error. The rearrangement uses TRBV5-6 and TRBJ1-5, with D hard to call. This CDR3 region has 13 residues. Germline-derived CDR1 and CDR2 are SGHDT and YYEEEE. CDR3 protein: CVSSWAANQPQHF. As DNA, the CDR3 is TGTGTCAGCAGCTGGGCAGCAAATCAGCCCCAGCATTTT.

The V call is TRBV3-1, the J call TRBJ2-7, with D perhaps matching TRBD2 (5 bases). V lost 0 bases and J lost 2, with 11 bases in between. The germline gives CDR1 LGHDT, CDR2 YNNKEL (reference sequence). CDR3 length: 15 amino acids. This CDR3 is CASSQEAGSAYEQYF. CDR3 nucleotides: TGTGCCAGCAGCCAAGAGGCGGGCAGCGCCTACGAGCAGTACTTC.

This clonotype has ten or more counts. The chain employs TRBV13 and TRBJ2-7, with D perhaps assigned TRBD1 or TRBD2 (5 bases each). V was cut by 5 bases and J by 3 bases, with 14 bases left in between. The length of the CDR3 is 14 residues. The V gene's germline CDR1 is PRHDT and CDR2 FYEKMQ (reference sequence). CDR3 loop: CASSKPGPNYEQYF. The CDR3 nucleotides read TGTGCCAGCAGCAAACCGGGACCTAACTACGAGCAGTACTTC.

This clonotype showed up just once. A read error may be the cause here, since a much bigger clone is one base away. The genes are TRBV12-3 or TRBV12-4 and TRBJ2-2; the D gene is possibly TRBD1 (6 bases). The CDR3 totals 13 residues. The CDR3 spells CTSSHRVDGELFF. CDR3 DNA sequence: TGTACCAGCAGTCACAGGGTTGACGGGGAGCTGTTTTTT.

This clonotype came up a few times. The chain links TRBV6-5 to TRBJ2-7; 7 nucleotides line up with TRBD1. The CDR3 sequence is 13 residues long. Germline V gene lookup returns CDR1 MNHEY and CDR2 SVGAGI. V lost 5 bases to trimming and J lost 4 bases; unmatched junction nucleotides: 5. CDR3 bases: TGTGCCAGCAGTCCCGGGACAGAATACGAGCAGTACTTC. Translated, it gives CASSPGTEYEQYF.

The sample holds many counts of this clonotype. This chain joins TRBV4-2 and TRBJ1-4; D gene uncertain. The CDR3 is 16 residues long. Germline V gene data show CDR1 as LGHNA and CDR2 as YNFKEQ. Trimming left V 5 bases short and J 3 bases short, with 16 bases between. The CDR3 loop is CASSEREAAANEKLFF. As DNA, the CDR3 is TGTGCCAGCAGCGAACGCGAGGCGGCGGCTAATGAAAAACTGTTTTTT.

Of note for this clonotype: Just one base apart from a much larger clone, this may be a read error. The chain recombines TRBV6-2 or TRBV6-3 with TRBJ2-3, with TRBD2 matching 15 bases. The CDR3 totals 18 residues. Germline CDR1 reads MNHEY; CDR2 reads SVGEGT. The V and J ends lost 11 bases and 2 bases, in that order; junction bases with no gene match: 14. The CDR3 coding sequence is TGTGCCCGCACAGAGGGACTAGCGGGGGGCCATACCACAGATACGCAGTATTTT. Translation: CARTEGLAGGHTTDTQYF.

Note on this clonotype: Lacking the conserved final phenylalanine or tryptophan, this CDR3 likely reflects a read error. This rearrangement joins TRBV6-5 to TRBJ2-7; D not certain. CDR1 is MNHEY and CDR2 is SVGAGI in the germline V gene. CDR3 size: 11 residues. Trimming shortened V by 6 bases and J by 5 bases, and 8 bases separated the two germline ends. CDR3 amino acids: CASSCADEQYC. The CDR3 region has the DNA TGTGCCAGCAGCTGTGCGGACGAGCAGTACTGC.

There are a few counts of this clonotype. J is TRBJ2-7 and V is TRBV19; 13 nucleotides line up with TRBD2. In germline, CDR1 is LNHDA, CDR2 SQIVND (reference sequence). The CDR3 is 16 residues long. J gave up 1 base and V 3 bases, and 3 bases lay outside the gene matches. The CDR3 protein is CASSIGLAGESYEQYF. The CDR3 DNA is TGTGCCAGTAGTATCGGACTAGCGGGAGAATCCTACGAGCAGTACTTC.

The chain links TRBV7-8 to TRBJ2-5; 9 bases agree with TRBD2. Per germline, CDR1 SGHVS and CDR2 FQNEAQ. J lost 5 bases, V lost 1 base, and 5 bases had no gene match. This CDR3 region has 15 residues. This chain's CDR3 is CASSLGAGGPETQYF. CDR3 DNA sequence: TGTGCCAGCAGCTTAGGTGCGGGGGGGCCTGAGACCCAGTACTTC.

About this clonotype itself: As the CDR3 is not closed by the conserved phenylalanine or tryptophan, this likely results from a read error. No DNA is shown, since the ends of the CDR3 on it are uncertain; the CDR3 is the one TCRdb lists. The V gene is TRBV3-2, the J gene TRBJ2-3; TRBD2 was called by the table and not checked on the DNA. TRBV3-2 is classified as a pseudogene. The CDR3 is 14 amino acids in total, end residues counted. CDR3 sequence reads: CASSQEVPLPTQYY.

This clonotype was seen repeatedly, ten times or more. V gene TRBV7-8 combines with J gene TRBJ2-3; D perhaps matches TRBD1 (5 bases). V was shortened by 0 bases and J by 4 bases, with 8 bases between the two germline ends. Looked up from germline, CDR1 is SGHVS and CDR2 is FQNEAQ. CDR3 length: 14 amino acids. CDR3 nucleotide sequence: TGTGCCAGCAGCTTAGCGCCAGGGTCAGATACGCAGTATTTT. This codes for CASSLAPGSDTQYF. Looking up the rest from reference TRBV7-8 and TRBJ2-3 gives the full variable domain: GAGVSQSPRYKVAKRGQDVALRCDPISGHVSLFWYQQALGQGPEFLTYFQNEAQLDKSGLPSDRFFAERPEGSVSTLKIQRTQQEDSAVYLCASSLAPGSDTQYFGPGTRLTVL.

This clonotype was counted many times. J is TRBJ2-3 and V is TRBV13, with 9 bases matching TRBD2. The germline gives CDR1 PRHDT, CDR2 FYEKMQ (reference sequence). The CDR3 runs 17 residues. Germline trimming cut 0 bases from V and 4 bases from J; bases unmatched to any gene: 8. The CDR3 sequence: CASSLGGAGGPPDTQYF. The CDR3 DNA sequence: TGTGCCAGCAGCTTAGGCGGAGCGGGAGGCCCTCCAGATACGCAGTATTTT.

Of note for this clonotype: A much bigger clone sits one base away, suggesting this may be a read error. The gene calls are TRBV19 and TRBJ2-3; possible D gene TRBD2, 5 bases. Trimming removed 5 bases at V and 2 bases at J, with 8 bases between. In germline, CDR1 is LNHDA, CDR2 SQIVND (reference sequence). The CDR3 sequence is 13 residues long. Written as DNA, the CDR3 is TGTGCCAGTAGTTCGGGAATCACAGATACGCAGTATTTT. As protein: CASSSGITDTQYF.

This clonotype was recorded many times. J is TRBJ1-1 and V is TRBV6-2 or TRBV6-3; 8 nucleotides agree with TRBD1. The ends lost 0 bases at V and 2 bases at J; junction bases unmatched: 5. Germline assignment: CDR1 MNHEY and CDR2 SVGEGT. The CDR3 is 16 amino acids. The CDR3 here is CASSYSEGQANTEAFF. DNA of the CDR3: TGTGCCAGCAGTTACTCCGAGGGACAGGCTAACACTGAAGCTTTCTTT.

Turning to this clonotype: A much larger clone lies a single base off, so this may be a read error. The V gene is TRBV6-2 or TRBV6-3, the J gene TRBJ2-7; tentatively, D is TRBD1 or TRBD2 (5 bases each). The germline V gene has CDR1 MNHEY and CDR2 SVGEGT. The CDR3 is 13 residues long. CDR3 DNA sequence: TGTGCCAGCAGCACCGGGACCTACTACGAGCGGTACTTC. Residues: CASSTGTYYERYF.

The chain combines TRBV5-4 with TRBJ1-6; D not resolved. V was cut by 3 bases and J by 10 bases, with 8 bases left in between. The CDR3 runs 12 residues. Germline CDR1 and CDR2: SGHNT and YYREEE (reference sequence). The CDR3: CASSSGVSPLHF. For the CDR3, the DNA is TGTGCCAGCAGCTCTGGGGTCTCACCCCTCCACTTT.